The entry below gives a single T cell receptor beta chain sequence along with its context. This specimen comes from a study of blood T cell repertoires in COVID-19. In the study overall: Material from acute and convalescent COVID-19 was sourced from the United States, Italy and Spain. Sources were T cells, B-cell-depleted T cells, or PBMCs; the material itself was cDNA or gDNA.

This CDR3 is built from 18 residues. Germline assignment: CDR1 MGHRA and CDR2 YSYEKL. With 2 bases removed from V and 2 bases from J, the gap between germline ends came to 22 bases. Per the study methods: Nucleated cell number was recorded as an estimate derived from reference gene primer amplification. TCRdb's table, derived via immunoSEQ multiplex PCR, lists solely in-frame clones and lacks some. D and trimming come from the DNA, and the V and J calls and clone size come from that table. Here the sample spans 200,000 to 250,000 clones, under 85% being singletons. The sample was peripheral blood. This TCR was recovered from a man aged 25-45 years who had recovered from COVID-19. The chain has TRBV4-1 and TRBJ2-7; D might be TRBD1 (6 bases). CDR3 sequence: CASSQIQRKTGQPYEQYV. CDR3 sequence (DNA): TGCGCCAGCAGCCAAATACAACGGAAGACCGGACAGCCCTACGAGCAGTACGTC.